Listed below are T cell receptor beta chains from one sample, sequenced in a study of beta chain features in type 1 diabetes. This table comes from immunoSEQ multiplex PCR, and its TCRdb copy is limited to in-frame clones, with some not included. The table lists about 660,000 clones, over 12% of them singletons. Sequenced input: naive CD4+ T cells from blood. Receptors were obtained from a young man with type 1 diabetes. CDR3s leave out the opening cysteine and the closing phenylalanine or tryptophan. The D gene is left open where the match is weak.

J,V,D,CDR3
TRBJ1-1,TRBV5-1,NA,ASSSDIDISTEAF
TRBJ2-5,TRBV30,NA,AWSLYQETQY
TRBJ2-1,TRBV27,TRBD2,ASSLIASGLAAYNEQF
TRBJ1-1,TRBV14,NA,ASNRANTEAF
TRBJ2-7,TRBV28,NA,ASRYQVYEQY
TRBJ1-2,TRBV27,NA,ASKRSGSDYGYT
TRBJ1-2,TRBV28,NA,ASSPRDTLYGYT
TRBJ2-1,TRBV4-2,TRBD2,ASSQETSGDNEQF
TRBJ1-1,TRBV30,NA,AWRDFEAF
TRBJ2-1,TRBV9,NA,ASSRLSRNEQF
TRBJ2-3,TRBV7-3,NA,ASSQGRGGHTQY
TRBJ2-3,TRBV30,NA,AWGPGPWEDTQY
TRBJ2-5,TRBV30,NA,AWSVLETQY
TRBJ2-5,TRBV20-1,NA,SASGGETQY
TRBJ1-1,TRBV15,NA,ATSRRDTEAF
TRBJ2-1,TRBV29-1,TRBD1,SVQRGIYTGASYNEQF
TRBJ1-5,TRBV29-1,TRBD1,SVGERTGDQPQH
TRBJ2-2,TRBV2,NA,ASSDIGVFGELF
TRBJ2-5,TRBV5-1,NA,ASSEPLAGQETQY
TRBJ2-7,TRBV7-9,TRBD1,ASSELGQASSEQY
TRBJ2-7,TRBV18,TRBD1,ASSPGTGVYEQY
TRBJ2-1,TRBV9,TRBD2,ASSVGPLAGVAEQF
TRBJ2-7,TRBV7-2,NA,ASSRPKGLRADEQY
TRBJ2-5,TRBV5-1,NA,ASIATSQETQY
TRBJ2-3,TRBV30,NA,AWSLGYSTDTQY
TRBJ2-5,TRBV7-9,TRBD1,ASSVPTEGQGRETQY
TRBJ2-3,TRBV10-3,TRBD2,AISGQQEAGGSTDTQY
TRBJ1-1,TRBV7-9,NA,ASDTGNTEAF
TRBJ2-2,TRBV6-5,NA,ASRTGTGELF
TRBJ2-5,TRBV30,NA,AWSVLGSRVETQY
TRBJ1-4,TRBV7-2,NA,ASRLGPATNEKLF
TRBJ2-6,TRBV9,NA,ASSVVGRSSGANVLT
TRBJ2-1,TRBV11-2,NA,ATSLQNEQF
TRBJ2-3,TRBV2,NA,ASRQDTDTQY
TRBJ1-1,TRBV28,TRBD1,AGRGQGTVAEAF
TRBJ2-5,TRBV5-1,TRBD1,ASRFLGQGGRKETQY
TRBJ1-3,TRBV30,TRBD1,AWSGQGASGNTIY
TRBJ1-4,TRBV7-2,NA,ASSLARQLNEKLF
TRBJ2-2,TRBV7-9,NA,ASSLEERDTGELF
TRBJ2-3,TRBV4-3,NA,ASSQDPASTDTQY
TRBJ2-7,TRBV2,NA,ASRVSYEQY
TRBJ2-7,TRBV5-1,TRBD1,ASSTPGQGGEQY
TRBJ1-1,TRBV30,NA,AWSGEMDTEAF
TRBJ2-2,TRBV10-3,NA,AISEWKAGELF
TRBJ2-2,TRBV9,TRBD1,ASSVTGDAGELF
TRBJ2-1,TRBV9,NA,ASSVESRGSGEQF
TRBJ1-1,TRBV30,TRBD1,AWEGQANTEAF
TRBJ2-3,TRBV15,NA,ATSRYTTDTQY
TRBJ1-3,TRBV30,NA,AWSLGNTIY
TRBJ1-5,TRBV7-2,TRBD1,ASSRDRLNQPQH
TRBJ2-1,TRBV9,TRBD1,ASSLGTGGSTRNEQF
TRBJ2-3,TRBV20-1,NA,SANRDTQY
TRBJ2-7,TRBV7-2,NA,ASSLQVTDYEQY
TRBJ1-1,TRBV7-8,NA,ASSLAEAMNTEAF
TRBJ2-7,TRBV19,TRBD2,ASSPGEGQY